Reported below is one TCR beta chain. The target antigen is unknown. This CDR3 is 15 amino acids long. V dropped 6 bases and J dropped 2; count of bases not matched to a gene: 6. Per the germline V gene, CDR1 is KGHSH and CDR2 is LQKENI. This sample is drawn from a study of cytomegalovirus exposure and HLA in healthy donors. Findings of the study overall: The study recorded 160 or so TCR beta chains that were cytomegalovirus-associated. Specificity for CMV antigens was confirmed in vitro for three of the CMV-associated chains.

Assay used: immunoSEQ multiplex PCR; TCRdb lists only in-frame clones, some missing. This sample has around 100,000 clones, with 85% to 95% found just once. The validation cohort, a group of 100 to 150 subjects, included the donors and was separate from the roughly 720-subject first cohort. The sample taken for sequencing was PBMCs. V usage is TRBV18 and J usage is TRBJ2-2, with 7 positions matching TRBD1. The TCR originated in a woman under 30 in good health and CMV-seronegative. DNA of the CDR3: TGTGCCAGCTCGGGACAGTCCGCAAACACCGGGGAGCTGTTTTTT. Protein product: CASSGQSANTGELFF.